Presented here are 14 T cell receptor beta chains from one specimen sequenced in a study of blood T cells in healthy people across ages. Next came a second PCR, run for about 7 to 11 cycles, which used a sample-barcoded 5' primer along with a J-beta primer mix. In TCRdb, the 5' RACE reads were re-called with MiXCR into one record per CDR3 protein. The sample carries 800,000 to 900,000 distinct CDR3 sequences, 62% recorded once. Sequenced input: blood. Receptor source: a man aged 30 to 45 in good health.

The CDR3 DNA follows: TGTGCCAGGGGACTAGCGGGGGTGCTTGGGACCCAGTACTTC. Translating it yields CARGLAGVLGTQYF. The rearrangement joins TRBV6-1 to TRBJ2-4, with TRBD2 matching 14 bases. The better agreement between TRBJ2-5 and the DNA end casts doubt on the J call. The CDR3 runs 14 residues. Per the germline V gene, CDR1 is MNHNS and CDR2 is SASEGT.

This clonotype was recorded only once. This chain connects TRBV11-2 to TRBJ2-3; D not certain. CDR3 length: 18 residues. Germline CDR1 SGHAT, CDR2 FQNNGV. The V end was cut by 0 bases, the J end by 5 bases, with 21 bases between. Here the CDR3 DNA reads TGTGCCAGCAGCTTAGATCGTTTAGGGTCCTCTAGACGAGATACGCAGTATTTT. This gives the protein CASSLDRLGSSRRDTQYF. Full variable domain (remainder filled in from reference TRBV11-2 and TRBJ2-3): EAGVAQSPRYKIIEKRQSVAFWCNPISGHATLYWYQQILGQGPKLLIQFQNNGVVDDSQLPKDRFSAERLKGVDSTLKIQPAKLEDSAVYLCASSLDRLGSSRRDTQYFGPGTRLTVL.

The chain employs TRBV5-8 and TRBJ2-4; D assignment may be TRBD1 or TRBD2 (5 bases each). This CDR3 spans 18 amino acids. Per germline, CDR1 SGHTS and CDR2 YDEGEE. Trimming pared 4 bases from V and 6 bases from J, leaving 26 bases between. CDR3 DNA: TGTGCCAGCAGCCCCCTACCTTCGTCGGGGCGGCCTGGAAACATTCAGTACTTC. It encodes CASSPLPSSGRPGNIQYF.

The chain links TRBV13 to TRBJ1-1; D gene uncertain. This CDR3 comprises 14 residues. V was pared by 5 bases and J by 3 bases, with 13 bases between. From germline, CDR1 is PRHDT and CDR2 FYEKMQ (reference sequence). The CDR3 loop reads CASSVQEGYTEAFF. CDR3 DNA sequence: TGTGCCAGCAGCGTTCAGGAGGGCTACACTGAAGCTTTCTTT.

The chain has TRBV7-2 and TRBJ2-1, with unresolved D. Looked up from germline, CDR1 is SGHTA and CDR2 is FQGNSA. This CDR3 spans 15 amino acids. V was pared by 3 bases and J by 0 bases, with 9 bases between. The CDR3 coding sequence is TGTGCCAGCAGCTTTTACACGAGCTCCTACAATGAGCAGTTCTTC. Translation: CASSFYTSSYNEQFF.

DNA of the CDR3: TGTGCCAGCAGCTGGGGACAGTATGGCTACACCTTC. Protein product: CASSWGQYGYTF. The chain links TRBV7-2 to TRBJ1-2; the match to TRBD1 covers 7 bases. This CDR3 spans 12 amino acids. V lost 4 bases to trimming and J lost 5 bases; unmatched junction nucleotides: 1. The germline V gene encodes CDR1 SGHTA and CDR2 FQGNSA.

This clonotype was seen a few times. The CDR3 spells CASSFPGQANYEQYF. The CDR3 DNA follows: TGTGCCAGCAGCTTCCCGGGACAGGCAAACTACGAGCAGTACTTC. This sequence joins TRBV7-9 and TRBJ2-7; 8 bases agree with TRBD1. This CDR3 comprises 15 residues. Per germline, CDR1 SEHNR and CDR2 FQNEAQ (reference sequence). Trimming at V came to 3 bases and at J to 3 bases, leaving 7 bases not matched to a gene.

CDR3 DNA: TGTGCCAGCTCACCCGGACTAGCGGACAGCACAGATACGCAGTATTTT. Protein: CASSPGLADSTDTQYF. The rearrangement uses TRBV6-2 or TRBV6-3 and TRBJ2-3; 10 bases line up with TRBD2. Germline CDR1 reads MNHEY; CDR2 reads SVGEGT. V gave up 8 bases and J gave up 0 bases; unmatched junction bases: 8. The CDR3 is 16 amino acids.

The V gene is TRBV6-6, the J gene TRBJ2-1; D remains unclear. Germline assignment: CDR1 MNHNY and CDR2 SVGAGI (reference sequence). V was cut by 0 bases and J by 4 bases, with 16 bases left in between. The CDR3 consists of 17 residues. The CDR3 reads CASSYSSGQKGYNEQFF. CDR3 coding DNA: TGTGCCAGCAGTTACTCTTCTGGGCAAAAGGGTTACAATGAGCAGTTCTTC.

The chain is built from TRBV9 and TRBJ2-1, with D uncertain. Trimming cost V 2 bases and J 7 bases, with 7 bases left between them. Germline V gene sequence: CDR1 SGDLS, CDR2 YYNGEE. CDR3 size: 12 residues. CDR3 DNA sequence: TGTGCCAGCAGCGTCGCGTCAAATGAGCAGTTCTTC. It encodes CASSVASNEQFF.

The chain combines TRBV7-6 with TRBJ1-2; D is ambiguous. CDR1 is SGHVS and CDR2 is FNYEAQ in the germline V gene. V was clipped by 1 base and J by 4 bases, with 13 bases between them. The CDR3 is 15 amino acids. The DNA of the CDR3 is TGTGCCAGCAGCTTAGGGACGGGCACCGCCTATGGCTACACCTTC. Its protein is CASSLGTGTAYGYTF.

The chain recombines TRBV27 with TRBJ2-1; 8 bases are a match to TRBD1. J lost 4 bases, V lost 5 bases, and 7 bases had no gene match. Germline CDR1 reads MNHEY; CDR2 reads SMNVEV (reference sequence). This CDR3 spans 15 amino acids. CDR3 residues: CASSKDRVEYNEQFF. DNA for the CDR3: TGTGCCAGCAGTAAGGACAGGGTCGAATACAATGAGCAGTTCTTC.

The chain recombines TRBV6-2 or TRBV6-3 with TRBJ1-2, with D hard to call. This CDR3 is built from 12 residues. Trimming left V 5 bases short and J 0 bases short, with 4 bases between. Looked up from germline, CDR1 is MNHEY and CDR2 is SVGEGT. The CDR3 reads CASSNANYGYTF. The CDR3, as DNA: TGTGCCAGCAGTAATGCTAACTATGGCTACACCTTC.

This clonotype has a count of ten or more. The chain combines TRBV6-5 with TRBJ2-4, with D perhaps TRBD2 (5 bases). The assigned J gene may be wrong: the sequence end matches TRBJ2-7 better. The CDR3 is made up of 15 amino acids. Germline loops: CDR1 MNHEY, CDR2 SVGAGI. CDR3 DNA sequence: TGTGCCAGCAGTAAAGACTTCGGTGCGGGTCTCGAGCAGTACTTC. Its protein product is CASSKDFGAGLEQYF.